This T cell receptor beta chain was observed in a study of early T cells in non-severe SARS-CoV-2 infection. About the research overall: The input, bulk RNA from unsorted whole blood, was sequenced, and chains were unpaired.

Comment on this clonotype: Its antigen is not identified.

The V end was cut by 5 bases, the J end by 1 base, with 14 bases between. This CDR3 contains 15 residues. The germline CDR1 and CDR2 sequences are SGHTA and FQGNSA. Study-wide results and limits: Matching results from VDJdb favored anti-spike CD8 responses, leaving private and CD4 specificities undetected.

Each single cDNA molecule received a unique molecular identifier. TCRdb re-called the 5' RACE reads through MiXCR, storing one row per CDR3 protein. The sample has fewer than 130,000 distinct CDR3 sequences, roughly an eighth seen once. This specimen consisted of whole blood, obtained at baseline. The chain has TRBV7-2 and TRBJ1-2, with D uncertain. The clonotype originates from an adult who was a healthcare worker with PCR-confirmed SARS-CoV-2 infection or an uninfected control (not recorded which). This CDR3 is CASSPKGSYNYGYTF. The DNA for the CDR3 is TGTGCCAGCAGCCCCAAGGGCAGCTATAACTATGGCTACACCTTC. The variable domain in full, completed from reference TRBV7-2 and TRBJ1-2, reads GAGVSQSPSNKVTEKGKDVELRCDPISGHTALYWYRQSLGQGLEFLIYFQGNSAPDKSGLPSDRFSAERTGGSVSTLTIQRTQQEDSAVYLCASSPKGSYNYGYTFGSGTRLTVV.